This T cell receptor (delta chain) derives from a study of gamma-delta chains in newborns, infants, children. Study-wide context: Polyclonal expansion of innate γδ T cells after birth follows microbial exposure.

Germline assignment: CDR1 TSWWSYY and CDR2 QGS. The CDR3 is 24 residues long. V shed 3 bases, J shed 0 bases, and the junction held 27 bases outside the gene matches. TCRdb applied CATT to the reads for clone calling. The data contain roughly 3,500 delta-chain clones, 0.25% to 0.3% of them singletons. Of note for this clone: This may be a read error, as it is one base from a much larger clone.

Input material: blood. The receptor's source is a child who was a newborn, infant or young child, either healthy, febrile or measles-vaccinated (not recorded which). The rearrangement joins TRDV1 to TRDJ2, with 8 bases that match TRDD2. The CDR3 DNA reads as TGTGCTCTTGGGGATCTTCCTACGAGGGCTAAGCCCACCCTTTTAGAAGCTTTGACAGCACAACTCTTCTTT. Translation: CALGDLPTRAKPTLLEALTAQLFF.